These 16 T cell receptor beta chains originate from one sample sequenced in a study of shared T cell receptors in the human thymus. Libraries were prepared by immunoSEQ multiplex PCR; TCRdb keeps only in-frame clonotypes and omits some of them. The data hold around 730,000 clones, with 80% to 90% observed a single time. This sample also appeared in a second study, on human thymus T cells.

What was sequenced was thymocytes. The receptors shown here come from a girl less than two years old with a congenital heart defect.

The CDR3 is CASSFRQGSYEQYF. For the CDR3, the DNA is TGTGCCAGCAGCTTTAGACAGGGTTCCTACGAGCAGTACTTC. V usage is TRBV7-2 and J usage is TRBJ2-7; 7 bases map to TRBD1. Germline V lookup: CDR1 SGHTA, CDR2 FQGNSA. After removal of 3 bases from V and 1 base from J, the junction contained 3 bases not matched to a gene. The CDR3 runs to 14 residues.

In DNA form, the CDR3 reads TGCGCCAGCAGCGGCGGGTTTACTGAAGCTTTCTTT. This sequence encodes CASSGGFTEAFF. The chain recombines TRBV10-1 with TRBJ1-1; D is unclear. This CDR3 is 12 amino acids long. Germline V gene lookup returns CDR1 WNHNN and CDR2 SYGVQD (reference sequence). V was pared by 6 bases and J by 5 bases, with 10 bases between.

Comments on this clone: One junction end does not reproduce the germline sequence, and a read error may be involved. This chain uses TRBV5-1 with TRBJ2-5; D not resolved. Germline V CDR1 and CDR2: SGHRS, YFSETQ. The CDR3 consists of 13 residues. In nucleotides, the CDR3 is TGCGCCAGCACCTTGCTCGCCGGGGAGACCCAGTACTTC. This sequence encodes CASTLLAGETQYF.

The chain employs TRBV28 and TRBJ2-2; 8 bases map to TRBD1. After removal of 4 bases from V and 3 bases from J, the junction contained 10 bases not matched to a gene. CDR3 size: 17 residues. Germline-derived CDR1 and CDR2 are MDHEN and SYDVKM. CDR3 sequence: CASSYAGQGEDTGELFF. As DNA, the CDR3 is TGTGCCAGCAGTTACGCCGGACAGGGCGAGGACACCGGGGAGCTGTTTTTT. The entire variable domain, with the rest obtained from reference TRBV28 and TRBJ2-2, is as follows: DVKVTQSSRYLVKRTGEKVFLECVQDMDHENMFWYRQDPGLGLRLIYFSYDVKMKEKGDIPEGYSVSREKKERFSLILESASTNQTSMYLCASSYAGQGEDTGELFFGEGSRLTVL.

This chain joins TRBV14 and TRBJ1-3; D call uncertain. The CDR3 totals 17 residues. The germline gives CDR1 SGHDN, CDR2 FVKESK. V dropped 0 bases and J dropped 3 bases, with 15 bases sitting between them. The CDR3, as DNA: TGTGCCAGCAGCCAAGATCGAGGCCAAATGGATGGAAACACCATATATTTT. Protein sequence: CASSQDRGQMDGNTIYF. Combining the CDR3 with reference TRBV14 and TRBJ1-3 gives the whole variable domain EAGVTQFPSHSVIEKGQTVTLRCDPISGHDNLYWYRRVMGKEIKFLLHFVKESKQDESGMPNNRFLAERTGGTYSTLKVQPAELEDSGVYFCASSQDRGQMDGNTIYFGEGSWLTVV.

The chain employs TRBV5-1 and TRBJ1-2, with D hard to call. Per the germline V gene, CDR1 is SGHRS and CDR2 is YFSETQ. CDR3 size: 13 residues. The V end was cut by 4 bases, the J end by 5 bases, with 12 bases between. The CDR3 loop is CASSPGSGYGYTF. The CDR3 DNA follows: TGCGCCAGCAGCCCGGGGAGCGGGTATGGCTACACCTTC.

The J gene is TRBJ2-7, the V gene TRBV29-1, with a weak D call TRBD1 (6 bases). The CDR3 is 13 amino acids. Germline V gene lookup returns CDR1 SQVTM and CDR2 ANQGSEA. V lost 7 bases and J 11 bases, leaving 24 bases between the germline ends. This CDR3 is CSALTGYPSREYF. CDR3 coding DNA: TGCAGCGCCCTCACAGGGTACCCCAGTCGGGAGTACTTC.

V is TRBV7-9 and J is TRBJ2-5, with 7 bases lining up with TRBD1. CDR1 is SEHNR, CDR2 FQNEAQ, per germline (reference sequence). The length of the CDR3 is 17 residues. After removal of 5 bases from V and 2 bases from J, the junction contained 14 bases not matched to a gene. Written as DNA, the CDR3 is TGTGCCAGCAGCCATTCAACTTCAGACAGGGCACAAGAGACCCAGTACTTC. Its translation is CASSHSTSDRAQETQYF. Complete variable domain (other parts from reference TRBV7-9 and TRBJ2-5): DTGVSQNPRHKITKRGQNVTFRCDPISEHNRLYWYRQTLGQGPEFLTYFQNEAQLEKSRLLSDRFSAERPKGSFSTLEIQRTEQGDSAMYLCASSHSTSDRAQETQYFGPGTRLLVL.

The CDR3 protein is CASRGQGGLEAFF. CDR3 sequence (DNA): TGTGCCAGCAGGGGACAGGGCGGCCTTGAAGCTTTCTTT. This sequence joins TRBV6-5 and TRBJ1-1; 9 bases map to TRBD1. The CDR3 is 13 residues long. The germline V gene encodes CDR1 MNHEY and CDR2 SVGAGI. The V segment lost 6 bases and the J segment 7 bases; nucleotides outside the gene matches: 6.

The chain links TRBV7-9 to TRBJ2-5; 9 bases match TRBD2. The last part of the DNA fits TRBJ2-7 better; the J call may be wrong. The length of the CDR3 is 15 residues. CDR1 and CDR2 (germline): SEHNR, FQNEAQ (reference sequence). CDR3 protein: CASSIQRGVSYEQYF. The CDR3 nucleotides are TGTGCCAGCAGCATTCAGCGGGGGGTCTCCTACGAGCAGTACTTC.

The chain is built from TRBV9 and TRBJ1-5; 9 bases agree with TRBD1. The V gene's germline CDR1 is SGDLS and CDR2 YYNGEE. J was trimmed by 10 bases and V by 4 bases; bases with no gene match: 18. There are 17 residues in the CDR3. In nucleotides, the CDR3 is TGTGCCAGCAGCCGGACAGGGGTGCGATATCCCATTCCCCCCCAGCATTTT. This encodes CASSRTGVRYPIPPQHF.

The chain has TRBV5-8 and TRBJ2-1; D is unclear. The CDR3 contains 14 residues. The germline CDR1 and CDR2 sequences are SGHTS and YDEGEE. V was clipped by 1 base and J by 2 bases, with 7 bases between them. CDR3 region: CASSLLTAYNEQFF. The CDR3 DNA reads TGTGCCAGCAGCTTGCTCACAGCCTACAATGAGCAGTTCTTC.

In DNA, the CDR3 is TGTGCCAGTACCCCAAGACAGGGCTTCTTGAACACCGGGGAGCTGTTTTTT. Amino acids: CASTPRQGFLNTGELFF. This rearrangement joins TRBV19 to TRBJ2-2; 7 bases fit TRBD1. The V and J ends lost 7 bases and 1 base, in that order; junction bases with no gene match: 12. The germline V gene encodes CDR1 LNHDA and CDR2 SQIVND (reference sequence). This CDR3 spans 17 amino acids.

In its sample, this clone was seen a few times. The identical CDR3 is also encoded by other nucleotide sequences in the sample. J is TRBJ1-2 and V is TRBV5-1; D not resolved. Trimming pared 0 bases from V and 8 bases from J, leaving 11 bases between. Germline V gives CDR1 SGHRS, CDR2 YFSETQ. This CDR3 spans 13 amino acids. The CDR3 DNA sequence: TGCGCCAGCAGCTTGGTGCCCGGGGAAGGCTACACCTTC. Its translation: CASSLVPGEGYTF. Supplemented by reference TRBV5-1 and TRBJ1-2, the full variable domain reads KAGVTQTPRYLIKTRGQQVTLSCSPISGHRSVSWYQQTPGQGLQFLFEYFSETQRNKGNFPGRFSGRQFSNSRSEMNVSTLELGDSALYLCASSLVPGEGYTFGSGTRLTVV.

The genes are TRBV7-6 and TRBJ2-6; D call uncertain. The CDR3 consists of 15 residues. V lost 1 base and J lost 3, with 7 bases in between. Germline CDR1 is SGHVS and CDR2 is FNYEAQ. This chain's CDR3 is CASSLVTNGANVLTF. The CDR3, as DNA: TGTGCCAGCAGCTTAGTCACAAATGGGGCCAACGTCCTGACTTTC.

In nucleotides, the CDR3 is TGTGCCAGCTCACCGGCAAATCCCCCCTCTGGAAACACCATATATTTT. Its translation is CASSPANPPSGNTIYF. This chain uses TRBV18 with TRBJ1-3; D is undetermined. The CDR3 has 16 residues. Trimming stripped 3 bases from V and 0 bases from J, with 12 bases between. CDR1 is KGHSH and CDR2 is LQKENI in the germline V gene.